The 8 T cell receptor beta chains below come from one sample, sequenced in a study of shared clonotypes between healthy human individuals. CD45RO-negative CD8 cells positively selected for CCR7 made up the naive population, which excluded terminally differentiated effector memory CD45RA+ cells. Here immunoSEQ multiplex PCR was the method, and the copy in TCRdb shows in-frame clones only, minus some. Of about 800,000 clones listed, around 96% were seen once; the top ten hold less than 0.25%. Sequenced: naive CD8+ T cells sorted from blood. Every receptor here comes from a young man in good health.

This chain uses TRBV29-1 with TRBJ2-5; TRBD1 matches at 8 bases. V dropped 2 bases and J dropped 3; count of bases not matched to a gene: 8. Germline CDR1 and CDR2: SQVTM and ANQGSEA. The CDR3 sequence is 15 residues long. CDR3 loop: CSVEPRGRLEETQYF. The CDR3 bases are TGCAGCGTTGAACCCAGGGGGCGGTTGGAAGAGACCCAGTACTTC.

This clone came up once. The V and J genes are TRBV30 and TRBJ2-5, with 7 bases lining up with TRBD1. The V and J ends lost 5 bases and 4 bases, in that order; junction bases with no gene match: 4. The length of the CDR3 is 12 residues. Germline V gives CDR1 GTSNPN, CDR2 SVGIG (reference sequence). The CDR3 DNA reads TGTGCCTGGGGGGCAGGGGGAGAGACCCAGTACTTC. Amino acid sequence: CAWGAGGETQYF.

Notes on this clone: The same CDR3 also results from other DNA sequences found in this sample. The gene calls are TRBV28 and TRBJ1-5; D not certain. The ends were cut back, 3 bases at V and 3 bases at J, with 6 bases in the middle. In germline, CDR1 is MDHEN, CDR2 SYDVKM. There are 13 residues in the CDR3. The CDR3 DNA follows: TGTGCCAGCAGTTTCGGACTCAATCAGCCCCAGCATTTT. As protein: CASSFGLNQPQHF.

The genes are TRBV2 and TRBJ2-3, with D uncertain. From germline, CDR1 is SNHLY and CDR2 FYNNEI. The CDR3 runs 15 residues. V lost 3 bases and J lost 2, with 12 bases in between. This CDR3 reads CASSDWQAPTDTQYF. Here the CDR3 DNA reads TGTGCCAGCAGTGACTGGCAGGCGCCCACAGATACGCAGTATTTT.

The CDR3 DNA sequence: TGCAGCGTTGTGATGACCTACACTGAAGCTTTCTTT. Amino acids: CSVVMTYTEAFF. The V gene is TRBV29-1, the J gene TRBJ1-1; D is undetermined. The CDR3 is 12 residues long. CDR1 and CDR2 from the germline V gene are SQVTM and ANQGSEA. The germline V and J ends were trimmed by 4 bases and 3 bases, with 9 bases remaining between them.

The V gene is TRBV7-9, the J gene TRBJ2-2; no definite D call. The germline CDR1 and CDR2 sequences are SEHNR and FQNEAQ (reference sequence). The CDR3 runs 11 residues. V lost 6 bases, J lost 5 bases, and 4 bases lay in between. CDR3 region: CASRTTGELFF. The CDR3, as DNA: TGTGCCAGCAGGACTACCGGGGAGCTGTTTTTT.

This clone was observed a handful of times. V and J are TRBV6-5 and TRBJ1-1, with D uncertain. V was pared by 10 bases and J by 3 bases, with 15 bases between. The CDR3 contains 13 residues. The germline gives CDR1 MNHEY, CDR2 SVGAGI. This chain's CDR3 is CATTLGADTEAFF. The CDR3 nucleotides are TGTGCCACCACTTTGGGCGCGGACACTGAAGCTTTCTTT.

The genes are TRBV18 and TRBJ2-7, with 9 bases fitting TRBD1. The CDR3 covers 15 residues. The trim removed 4 bases at V and 4 bases at J, leaving 8 bases unmatched. Germline assignment: CDR1 KGHSH and CDR2 LQKENI. The DNA of the CDR3 is TGTGCCAGCTCACTTCGGGGACAGGGTTTGTACGAGCAGTACTTC. Its protein is CASSLRGQGLYEQYF.